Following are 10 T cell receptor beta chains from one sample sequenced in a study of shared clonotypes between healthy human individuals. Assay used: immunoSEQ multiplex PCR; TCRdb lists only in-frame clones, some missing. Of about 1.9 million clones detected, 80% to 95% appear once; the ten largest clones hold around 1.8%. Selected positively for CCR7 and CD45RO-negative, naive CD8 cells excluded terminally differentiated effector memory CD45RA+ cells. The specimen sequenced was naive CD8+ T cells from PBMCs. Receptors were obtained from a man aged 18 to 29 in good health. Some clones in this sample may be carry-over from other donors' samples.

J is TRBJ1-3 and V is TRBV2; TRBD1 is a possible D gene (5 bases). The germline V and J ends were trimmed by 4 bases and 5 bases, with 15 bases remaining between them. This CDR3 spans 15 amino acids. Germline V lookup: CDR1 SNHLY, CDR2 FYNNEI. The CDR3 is CASSGGAGKRNTIYF. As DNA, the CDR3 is TGTGCCAGCAGTGGCGGGGCAGGGAAAAGAAACACCATATATTTT.

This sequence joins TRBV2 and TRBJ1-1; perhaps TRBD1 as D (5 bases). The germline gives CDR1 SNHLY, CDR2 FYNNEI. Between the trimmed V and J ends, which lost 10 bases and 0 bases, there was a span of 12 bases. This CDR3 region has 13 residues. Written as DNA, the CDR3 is TGTGCCACGGGGCAGACTATGAACACTGAAGCTTTCTTT. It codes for CATGQTMNTEAFF.

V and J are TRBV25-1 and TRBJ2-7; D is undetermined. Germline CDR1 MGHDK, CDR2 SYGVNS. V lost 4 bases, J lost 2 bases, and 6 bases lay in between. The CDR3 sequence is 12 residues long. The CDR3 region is CASSVLAYEQYF. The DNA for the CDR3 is TGTGCCAGCAGTGTGTTAGCCTACGAGCAGTACTTC.

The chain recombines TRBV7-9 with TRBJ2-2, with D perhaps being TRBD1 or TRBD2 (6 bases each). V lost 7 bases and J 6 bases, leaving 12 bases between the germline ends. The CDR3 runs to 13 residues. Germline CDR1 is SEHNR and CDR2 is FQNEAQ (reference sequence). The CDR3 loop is CASMSGGPGELFF. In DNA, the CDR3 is TGTGCCAGCATGTCCGGGGGCCCCGGGGAGCTGTTTTTT.

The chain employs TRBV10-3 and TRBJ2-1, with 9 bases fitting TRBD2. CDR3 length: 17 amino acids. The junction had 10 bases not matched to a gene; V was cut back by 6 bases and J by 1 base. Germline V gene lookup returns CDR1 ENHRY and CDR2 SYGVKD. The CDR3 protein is CAISANIAGASYNEQFF. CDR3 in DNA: TGTGCCATCAGCGCTAACATAGCGGGAGCGTCCTACAATGAGCAGTTCTTC.

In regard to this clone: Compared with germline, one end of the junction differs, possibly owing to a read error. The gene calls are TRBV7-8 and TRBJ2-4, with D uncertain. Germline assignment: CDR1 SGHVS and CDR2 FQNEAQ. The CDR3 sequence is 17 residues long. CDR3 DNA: TGTGCCAGCAGCTTAGCGGGGTGGGCAGGCGTCAAAAACATTCAGTACTTT. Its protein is CASSLAGWAGVKNIQYF.

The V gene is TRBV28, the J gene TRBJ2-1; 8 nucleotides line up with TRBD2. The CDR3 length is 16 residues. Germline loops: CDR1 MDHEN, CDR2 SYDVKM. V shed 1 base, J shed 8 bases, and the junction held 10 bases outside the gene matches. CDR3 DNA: TGTGCCAGCAGTTTATCCCGGAGGGCCGGGAGGGATGAGCAGTTCTTC. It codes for CASSLSRRAGRDEQFF. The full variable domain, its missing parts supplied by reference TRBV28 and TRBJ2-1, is DVKVTQSSRYLVKRTGEKVFLECVQDMDHENMFWYRQDPGLGLRLIYFSYDVKMKEKGDIPEGYSVSREKKERFSLILESASTNQTSMYLCASSLSRRAGRDEQFFGPGTRLTVL.

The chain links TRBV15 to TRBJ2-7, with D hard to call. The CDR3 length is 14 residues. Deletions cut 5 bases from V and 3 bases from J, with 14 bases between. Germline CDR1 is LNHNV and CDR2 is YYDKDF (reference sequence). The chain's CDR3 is CATSDRFFDYEQYF. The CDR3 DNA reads TGTGCCACCAGCGACCGGTTTTTCGACTACGAGCAGTACTTC. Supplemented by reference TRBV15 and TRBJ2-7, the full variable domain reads DAMVIQNPRYQVTQFGKPVTLSCSQTLNHNVMYWYQQKSSQAPKLLFHYYDKDFNNEADTPDNFQSRRPNTSFCFLDIRSPGLGDTAMYLCATSDRFFDYEQYFGPGTRLTVT.

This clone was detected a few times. The CDR3 DNA reads TGTGCCAGTAGTACTCCGGGACTAGCGGAAAATGAGCAGTTCTTC. Its translation is CASSTPGLAENEQFF. The chain carries TRBV19 and TRBJ2-1, with TRBD2 identical over 11 bases. The CDR3 is made up of 15 amino acids. Looked up from germline, CDR1 is LNHDA and CDR2 is SQIVND (reference sequence). J gave up 7 bases and V 4 bases, and 6 bases lay outside the gene matches.

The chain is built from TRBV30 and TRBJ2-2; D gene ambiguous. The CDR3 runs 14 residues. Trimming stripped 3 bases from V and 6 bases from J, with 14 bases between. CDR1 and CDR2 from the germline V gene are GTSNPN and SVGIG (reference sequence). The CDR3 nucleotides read TGTGCCTGGAGCTTAGCTGTATTCCCCGGGGAGCTGTTTTTT. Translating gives CAWSLAVFPGELFF.